This T cell receptor (beta chain) was identified during a study of post-analysis software for immune sequencing data. Study observations and caveats: F measure grouped same-batch samples tightly together. In patients, five or six TRBV segments were more frequent than in controls, with TRBV5-6, TRBV5-1 and TRBV20-1 among them. For normalized Chao1 diversity, multiple sclerosis patients scored significantly lower than controls did.

Concerning this clonotype: Antigen: not known.

The germline gives CDR1 MNHEY, CDR2 SVGAGI. The CDR3 loop spans 15 amino acids. V lost 4 bases, J lost 4 bases, and 8 bases stayed unmatched. The library was made from cDNA and included unique molecular identifiers. In TCRdb, the PCR reads were re-called with MiXCR into one record per CDR3 protein. The profile shows a few hundred thousand distinct CDR3 sequences, approximately 34% of them singletons. The chain employs TRBV6-5 and TRBJ1-1; the match to TRBD1 covers 8 bases. The source of this sequence is a girl aged 5-17 years with multiple sclerosis. The sequenced sample consisted of blood. The CDR3 here is CASSSSHRGGTEAFF. As DNA, the CDR3 is TGTGCCAGCAGTTCCTCGCACAGGGGGGGCACTGAAGCTTTCTTT.